This entry lists 19 T cell receptor beta chains sequenced from one sample in a study of shared clonotypes between healthy human individuals. This table comes from immunoSEQ multiplex PCR, and its TCRdb copy is limited to in-frame clones, with some not included. The sample lists some 580,000 clones; almost 97% were seen once. The sample comprised naive CD4+ T cells sorted from blood. Subset in this sample: CD45RA+ positively selected. The receptors derive from a woman in her thirties in good health.

The chain carries TRBV19 and TRBJ2-1; D may be TRBD2 (6 bases). The CDR3 sequence is 14 residues long. Trimming took 7 bases from V and 4 from J, leaving 14 bases between them. Germline V gene lookup returns CDR1 LNHDA and CDR2 SQIVND (reference sequence). The CDR3 nucleotides are TGTGCCAGTAATGGCCTAGCGCCTTACAATGAGCAGTTCTTC. Translation: CASNGLAPYNEQFF.

V usage is TRBV10-3 and J usage is TRBJ2-7, with D perhaps assigned TRBD1 or TRBD2 (5 bases each). The CDR3 spans 15 residues. V lost 5 bases to trimming and J lost 0 bases, with 14 bases between them. Germline lookup yields CDR1 ENHRY and CDR2 SYGVKD. In DNA, the CDR3 is TGTGCCATCAGTTTTCGGGACGCTCCCTCCTACGAGCAGTACTTC. This codes for CAISFRDAPSYEQYF.

The chain uses TRBV28 and TRBJ2-7; 7 bases agree with TRBD2. CDR3 length: 14 amino acids. In germline, CDR1 is MDHEN, CDR2 SYDVKM. The J segment lost 1 base and the V segment lost 0 bases, leaving 0 bases of the junction unmatched. CDR3 nucleotides: TGTGCCAGCAGTTTATGGGGACTATCCTACGAGCAGTACTTC. Translated, it gives CASSLWGLSYEQYF.

V and J are TRBV13 and TRBJ2-3; 10 bases are shared with TRBD1. This CDR3 region has 22 residues. After removal of 4 bases from V and 2 bases from J, the junction contained 24 bases not matched to a gene. Germline CDR1 reads PRHDT; CDR2 reads FYEKMQ (reference sequence). CDR3 DNA: TGTGCCAGCAGCTCTGCCGCCGGGACAGGGGAAGAGAGTATTGGGTACACAGATACGCAGTATTTT. It is translated as CASSSAAGTGEESIGYTDTQYF.

The chain carries TRBV19 and TRBJ1-1; tentatively, D is TRBD1 (6 bases). Germline-derived CDR1 and CDR2 are LNHDA and SQIVND (reference sequence). V was trimmed by 5 bases and J by 4 bases, leaving 14 bases between them. The CDR3 sequence is 14 residues long. The DNA for the CDR3 is TGTGCCAGTAGTCCATACAGGGACGGCACTGAAGCTTTCTTT. Translation: CASSPYRDGTEAFF.

J is TRBJ2-7 and V is TRBV27, with 11 nucleotides matching TRBD2. The CDR3 covers 15 residues. V lost 5 bases, J lost 3 bases, and 6 bases stayed unmatched. Germline CDR1 is MNHEY and CDR2 is SMNVEV (reference sequence). The CDR3 coding sequence is TGTGCCAGCAGTAATAGCGGGAGGGCCTTCTACGAGCAGTACTTC. Its translation: CASSNSGRAFYEQYF.

V and J are TRBV6-5 and TRBJ2-2; D is ambiguous. The CDR3 spans 15 residues. The V gene's germline CDR1 is MNHEY and CDR2 SVGAGI. The V end lost 0 bases, the J end lost 2 bases, and 7 bases lay between the germline ends. CDR3 amino acids: CASSYSFTNTGELFF. Written as DNA, the CDR3 is TGTGCCAGCAGTTACTCGTTTACAAACACCGGGGAGCTGTTTTTT.

The J gene is TRBJ2-1, the V gene TRBV28, with a possible D match to TRBD2 (5 bases). The CDR3 is 14 residues long. Trimming pared 4 bases from V and 9 bases from J, leaving 16 bases between. Germline lookup yields CDR1 MDHEN and CDR2 SYDVKM. This chain's CDR3 is CASSSGPRGREQFF. The CDR3 DNA reads TGTGCCAGCAGTTCCGGGCCACGAGGGCGTGAGCAGTTCTTC.

Notes on this clone: The sample holds other DNA sequences that translate to the same CDR3. This chain joins TRBV28 and TRBJ2-7; D might be TRBD1 or TRBD2, each matching 6 bases. This CDR3 spans 14 amino acids. V was cut by 6 bases and J by 0 bases, with 12 bases left in between. Germline V gene lookup returns CDR1 MDHEN and CDR2 SYDVKM. The CDR3: CASRRGLSSYEQYF. CDR3 coding DNA: TGTGCCAGCAGACGGGGGCTGAGCTCCTACGAGCAGTACTTC.

This clone was found once. V and J are TRBV13 and TRBJ2-1; D possibly matches TRBD1 or TRBD2 (5 bases each). Per the germline V gene, CDR1 is PRHDT and CDR2 is FYEKMQ (reference sequence). Trimming shortened V by 4 bases and J by 4 bases, and 14 bases separated the two germline ends. The CDR3 is 15 residues long. The DNA of the CDR3 is TGTGCCAGCAGCTCCGGGACCTTAGCTTACAATGAGCAGTTCTTC. It encodes CASSSGTLAYNEQFF. Full variable domain (missing parts from reference TRBV13 and TRBJ2-1): AAGVIQSPRHLIKEKRETATLKCYPIPRHDTVYWYQQGPGQDPQFLISFYEKMQSDKGSIPDRFSAQQFSDYHSELNMSSLELGDSALYFCASSSGTLAYNEQFFGPGTRLTVL.

The J gene is TRBJ2-1, the V gene TRBV5-1, with 10 bases fitting TRBD2. This CDR3 is 15 amino acids long. The germline V gene encodes CDR1 SGHRS and CDR2 YFSETQ. With V trimmed by 3 bases and J by 2 bases, 2 bases remained unmatched. The CDR3 region is CASSSSGSTYNEQFF. CDR3 DNA sequence: TGCGCCAGCAGCTCTAGCGGGAGCACCTACAATGAGCAGTTCTTC. Full variable domain (missing parts from reference TRBV5-1 and TRBJ2-1): KAGVTQTPRYLIKTRGQQVTLSCSPISGHRSVSWYQQTPGQGLQFLFEYFSETQRNKGNFPGRFSGRQFSNSRSEMNVSTLELGDSALYLCASSSSGSTYNEQFFGPGTRLTVL.

This chain joins TRBV27 and TRBJ2-7; 8 positions agree with TRBD2. The V segment lost 3 bases and the J segment 2 bases; nucleotides outside the gene matches: 9. The CDR3 runs to 16 residues. The germline CDR1 and CDR2 sequences are MNHEY and SMNVEV (reference sequence). The CDR3 protein is CASSFLRREVPYEQYF. The CDR3 DNA is TGTGCCAGCAGTTTTCTTCGGCGGGAGGTTCCCTACGAGCAGTACTTC.

This clone was seen only once. The chain has TRBV5-6 and TRBJ2-5, with D possibly matching TRBD1 (5 bases). The CDR3 is 14 amino acids. The V gene lost 4 bases and the J gene lost 5 bases, with 15 bases spanning the gap. Germline lookup yields CDR1 SGHDT and CDR2 YYEEEE. The chain's CDR3 is CASSPSPGHETQYF. The DNA of the CDR3 is TGTGCCAGCAGCCCGTCTCCAGGGCACGAGACCCAGTACTTC. Supplemented by reference TRBV5-6 and TRBJ2-5, the full variable domain reads DAGVTQSPTHLIKTRGQQVTLRCSPKSGHDTVSWYQQALGQGPQFIFQYYEEEERQRGNFPDRFSGHQFPNYSSELNVNALLLGDSALYLCASSPSPGHETQYFGPGTRLLVL.

The rearrangement links TRBV2 to TRBJ2-2; maybe TRBD1 (5 bases). Per the germline V gene, CDR1 is SNHLY and CDR2 is FYNNEI. The germline V and J ends were trimmed by 1 base and 5 bases, with 11 bases remaining between them. The CDR3 has 15 residues. The CDR3 here is CASSEEQVSTGELFF. For the CDR3, the DNA is TGTGCCAGCAGTGAAGAACAGGTTTCAACCGGGGAGCTGTTTTTT.

The V call is TRBV27, the J call TRBJ1-5; D gene unclear. Germline-derived CDR1 and CDR2 are MNHEY and SMNVEV (reference sequence). V was shortened by 5 bases and J by 2 bases, with 7 bases between the two germline ends. The CDR3 contains 13 residues. CDR3 amino acids: CASSLLGNQPQHF. CDR3 DNA sequence: TGTGCCAGCAGTCTCCTTGGCAATCAGCCCCAGCATTTT.

The chain has TRBV29-1 and TRBJ2-1, with 9 nucleotides matching TRBD2. Looked up from germline, CDR1 is SQVTM and CDR2 is ANQGSEA. The junction had 5 bases not matched to a gene; V was cut back by 4 bases and J by 4 bases. The CDR3 sequence is 14 residues long. CDR3 amino acids: CSVGGLADYNEQFF. Written as DNA, the CDR3 is TGCAGCGTTGGGGGACTAGCAGATTACAATGAGCAGTTCTTC.

The chain has TRBV10-3 and TRBJ2-7; possibly TRBD2 for D (6 bases). CDR1 is ENHRY, CDR2 SYGVKD, per germline. The CDR3 totals 12 residues. V lost 5 bases, J lost 6 bases, and 11 bases lay in between. CDR3 sequence reads: CAISWRAGEQYF. For the CDR3, the DNA is TGTGCCATCAGTTGGAGGGCCGGCGAGCAGTACTTC.

The count of this clone is one. V is TRBV19 and J is TRBJ1-2; TRBD1 agrees at 7 bases. CDR1 is LNHDA, CDR2 SQIVND, per germline (reference sequence). V trimming: 7 bases; J trimming: 6 bases; junction bases outside the gene matches: 14. The CDR3 runs 15 residues. CDR3 protein: CASTFRDRQLHGYTF. The CDR3 DNA reads as TGTGCCAGTACCTTTAGGGACAGACAACTCCATGGCTACACCTTC.

The chain employs TRBV5-4 and TRBJ2-3; 13 bases fit TRBD2. The V and J ends lost 1 base and 5 bases, in that order; junction bases with no gene match: 4. Germline V gene data show CDR1 as SGHNT and CDR2 as YYREEE (reference sequence). This CDR3 comprises 16 residues. CDR3 nucleotide sequence: TGTGCCAGCAGCTTGAGACTAGCGGGAGGTTTAGATACGCAGTATTTT. Translating gives CASSLRLAGGLDTQYF.